A selection of T cell receptor beta chains follows, all from one sample in a study of blood T cell repertoires in COVID-19. The repertoire was sequenced with immunoSEQ multiplex PCR; TCRdb's copy has only in-frame clones and lacks some. The top ten clones hold approximately 12% of a sample with under 250,000 clones, 82% of them seen once. Specimen: peripheral blood. The receptors shown here come from a woman in her forties with acute or convalescent COVID-19. Each CDR3 is given without its conserved first and last residue. Fields, in order: V gene, J gene, CDR3 protein.

TRBV6-5	TRBJ1-2	ASILSEGRFDGYT
TRBV5-1	TRBJ1-1	ASSFDRTEAF
TRBV24-1	TRBJ2-1	ATSEREMGNEQF
TRBV11-2	TRBJ1-2	ASSLLSREDYGYT
TRBV12-3/TRBV12-4	TRBJ2-1	ASSPAGSGGQF
TRBV27	TRBJ2-3	ASSTPTSGSTDTQY
TRBV19	TRBJ2-2	ASIGQGFDTGELF
TRBV10-3	TRBJ1-2	AISVKTGVNYGYT
TRBV4-3	TRBJ2-7	ASSHGTRYSYEQY
TRBV18	TRBJ2-1	ASSPSLKTGNNEQF
TRBV2	TRBJ1-4	ASSVQSLNLKKLF
TRBV7-3	TRBJ2-1	ASSTGQSYNEQF
TRBV12-5	TRBJ2-7	ASGSRGPMDSSVYEQY
TRBV7-2	TRBJ2-3	ASRRDRRTDTQY
TRBV28	TRBJ1-2	ASTMTASNYGYT
TRBV20-1	TRBJ1-2	SASGVGYT
TRBV5-6	TRBJ2-2	ASSPDGLPGELF
TRBV11-3	TRBJ2-1	ASSPSLGGRGNEQF
TRBV7-6	TRBJ1-1	ASSLGQGSWMNTEAF
TRBV5-3	TRBJ2-1	ARSLRGPVDPYNEQF
TRBV7-8	TRBJ2-7	ASSSSGTSEMYEQY
TRBV29-1	TRBJ1-2	STPGQQNYGYT
TRBV10-3	TRBJ1-6	AISELTPGQGGGSPLH
TRBV7-2	TRBJ2-3	ASSSTSTDTQY
TRBV7-9	TRBJ2-5	ASSSTSVETQY
TRBV6-6	TRBJ2-1	ASTPSGMSYNEQF
TRBV19	TRBJ1-5	ASSKGQGVGNQPQH
TRBV6-5	TRBJ1-4	ASRTRTGGVEKLF
TRBV9	TRBJ1-2	ASSETEYYGYT
TRBV5-4	TRBJ2-1	ASSFGGSGTPRYNEQF
TRBV2	TRBJ1-2	ASQPRQGYT
TRBV4-2	TRBJ2-5	ASSHGLARQETQY
TRBV4-3	TRBJ1-5	ASSQDGGPQH
TRBV11-1	TRBJ2-7	ASDQGTGGSNEQY
TRBV13	TRBJ1-4	ASSLRGLFTNEKLF
TRBV5-6	TRBJ1-1	ASAIGTLNTEAF
TRBV10-2	TRBJ1-1	ASSESFRRGTEAF
TRBV10-3	TRBJ2-2	AISVGSNTGELF
TRBV29-1	TRBJ2-3	SVGGLYTDTQY
TRBV30	TRBJ1-5	AWSVSQGSQPQH
TRBV6-5	TRBJ1-6	ASSQTGDYSPLH
TRBV13	TRBJ2-4	ASSLTSGGKNIQY
TRBV6-5	TRBJ1-2	ASSYSIRKDRGYT
TRBV6-4	TRBJ2-1	ASSLTSVSYNEQF
TRBV4-3	TRBJ2-3	ASSQDLAGGWTDTQY
TRBV5-1	TRBJ1-3	ASSLGRAGNTIY
TRBV2	TRBJ1-5	ASSDGQFSNQPQH
TRBV30	TRBJ2-3	AWSVSSGRAY
TRBV6-6	TRBJ1-6	ASSPEQPNSYNSPLH
TRBV12-5	TRBJ1-5	ASGSQGQGIQPQH
TRBV27	TRBJ1-2	ASSFRGVYGYT
TRBV29-1	TRBJ1-3	SGGTGMGGNTIY
TRBV11-2	TRBJ2-1	ASQLAGLREQF
TRBV7-2	TRBJ2-5	ASSQRTGMGETQY
TRBV7-2	TRBJ1-1	ASSLGAGGRTEAF
TRBV30	TRBJ1-1	AWSADSQGNTEAF
TRBV6-5	TRBJ1-3	ASRHPSRGNTIY
TRBV6-4	TRBJ1-2	ASSDSAGESYGYT
TRBV10-3	TRBJ2-3	AISEPSGTQSTQY
TRBV6-5	TRBJ2-1	ASSISGDYNEQF